Detailed here is one T cell receptor (delta chain). The junction departs from the called germline gene at one end, perhaps through a read error. Other DNA sequences in the sample encode the same CDR3. Germline V gives CDR1 GEAIGNYY, CDR2 EKD. This CDR3 is 19 amino acids long. This record comes from a study of gamma-delta chains in newborns, infants, children. About the research overall: Innate gammadelta T cells reportedly expand polyclonally right after birth, driven by microbial exposure, per the title.

TCRdb reran clone calling via CATT on the reads. Among thousands of delta-chain clones listed, 1.1% were seen once. The sequence came from a child who was a newborn, infant or young child, either healthy, febrile or measles-vaccinated (not recorded which). Sample: blood. This chain links TRDV2 with TRDJ3, with 11 bases matching TRDD3. The CDR3 DNA reads as TGTGCCTGCGACCCATTACTGGGGGATAATCCCTGGGACACCCGTCAGATGTTTTTC. As protein: CACDPLLGDNPWDTRQMFF.